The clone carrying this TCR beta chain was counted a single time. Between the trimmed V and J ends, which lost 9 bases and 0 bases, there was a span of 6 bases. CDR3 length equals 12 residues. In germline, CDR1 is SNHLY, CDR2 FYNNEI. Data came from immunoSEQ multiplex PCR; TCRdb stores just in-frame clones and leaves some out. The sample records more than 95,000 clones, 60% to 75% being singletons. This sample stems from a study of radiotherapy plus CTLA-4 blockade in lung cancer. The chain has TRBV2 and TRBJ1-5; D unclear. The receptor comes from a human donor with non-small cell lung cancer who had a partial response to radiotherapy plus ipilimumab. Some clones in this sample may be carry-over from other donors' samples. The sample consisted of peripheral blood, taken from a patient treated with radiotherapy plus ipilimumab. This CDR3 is CASRDSNQPQHF. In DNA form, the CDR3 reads TGTGCCAGTCGAGATAGCAATCAGCCCCAGCATTTT.